This T cell receptor beta chain was captured in a study of T cell responses to AZD1222 COVID-19 vaccine. Study results and limitations: Clonal diversity was possibly underestimated, and white British individuals and females predominated among donors. Spike-wide coverage was observed for vaccine-associated CD4 TCRs, with dominant responses at 160-218 and 743-854. Every sample of the repertoires postdated the peak T cell response.

This table comes from immunoSEQ multiplex PCR, and its TCRdb copy is limited to in-frame clones, with some not included. The data contain roughly 28,000 clones, over 90% of them singletons. The CDR3 covers 13 residues. V lost 7 bases, J lost 0 bases, and 9 bases lay in between. As to this clone: Its specificity is not known.

This sequence originates from an adult in good health. Sample: peripheral blood, taken on day 0 of AZD1222 vaccination. V is TRBV12-3 or TRBV12-4 and J is TRBJ1-1; D may be TRBD1 (5 bases). The CDR3 protein is CASTLTVNTEAFF. The DNA for the CDR3 is TGTGCCAGCACCTTGACAGTGAACACTGAAGCTTTCTTT.